Described below is a single T cell receptor (beta chain) sequence and its context. Its antigen is as yet unknown. This specimen comes from a study of Ad26.COV2.S vaccination and SARS-CoV-2 variants. Study-level findings and limits: Non-spike TCR breadth showed similarity between vaccine and placebo recipients. CD8+ and CD4+ T cells specific for spike reportedly responded with substantial breadth after vaccination. Among vaccine recipients, spike-specific TCR breadth exceeded that of placebo recipients. Total T cell responses were possibly underestimated by TCR breadth and depth analyses.

Treatment defined: over 15 received Ad26.COV2.S at low or high dose, single or two shots; a few received placebo; per-sample allocation not given. The study sampled participants on day 63 after the first vaccine or placebo injection. Trimming took 2 bases from V and 3 from J; bases not matched to a gene: 5. CDR1 is SGHRS and CDR2 is YFSETQ in the germline V gene. The CDR3 consists of 15 residues. Profiling relied on immunoSEQ multiplex PCR, and the TCRdb table lists in-frame clones only, not all of them. The table has fewer than 500,000 clones, around 90% seen once. Material: peripheral blood, obtained in a trial of Ad26.COV2.S vaccine versus placebo. V gene TRBV5-1 combines with J gene TRBJ2-3, with TRBD2 matching 8 bases. This receptor was identified in a person between 18 and 59 years old who received the Ad26.COV2.S COVID-19 vaccine or a placebo. The CDR3 region has the DNA TGCGCCAGCAGCTTAACCAGCGGGAGAACAGATACGCAGTATTTT. It is translated as CASSLTSGRTDTQYF.